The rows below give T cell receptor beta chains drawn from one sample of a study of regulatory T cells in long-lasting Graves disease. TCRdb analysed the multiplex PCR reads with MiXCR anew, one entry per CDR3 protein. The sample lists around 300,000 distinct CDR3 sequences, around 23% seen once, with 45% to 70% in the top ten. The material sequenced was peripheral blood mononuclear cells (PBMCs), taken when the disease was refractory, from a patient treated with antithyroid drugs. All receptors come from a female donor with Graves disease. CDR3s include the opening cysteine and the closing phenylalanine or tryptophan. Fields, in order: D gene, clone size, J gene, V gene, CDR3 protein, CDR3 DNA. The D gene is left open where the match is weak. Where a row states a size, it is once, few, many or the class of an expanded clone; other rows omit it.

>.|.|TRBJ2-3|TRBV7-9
CASRGGLSTDTQYF
TGTGCCAGCAGGGGGGGGCTGAGCACAGATACGCAGTATTTT
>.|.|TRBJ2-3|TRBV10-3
CAIRNTDTQYF
TGTGCCATCAGGAACACAGATACGCAGTATTTT
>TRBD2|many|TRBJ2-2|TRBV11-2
CASSATGSGRMGTGELFF
TGTGCCAGCAGCGCGACGGGTAGCGGGAGAATGGGCACCGGGGAGCTGTTTTTT
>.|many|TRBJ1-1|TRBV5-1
CASSEQGRSLSTEAFF
TGCGCCAGCAGTGAACAGGGTCGGAGTCTGAGCACTGAAGCTTTCTTT
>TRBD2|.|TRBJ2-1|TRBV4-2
CASSPATSGSHEQFF
TGTGCCAGCAGCCCAGCGACTAGCGGGAGTCATGAGCAGTTCTTC
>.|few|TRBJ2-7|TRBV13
CASSLSLRYEQYF
TGTGCCAGCAGCTTAAGCCTGAGGTACGAGCAGTACTTC
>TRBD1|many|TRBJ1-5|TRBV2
CASRDSLNQPQHF
TGTGCCAGCCGGGACAGCCTCAATCAGCCCCAGCATTTT
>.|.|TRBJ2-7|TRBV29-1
CRRRGAYEQYF
TGCAGACGAAGAGGAGCCTACGAGCAGTACTTC
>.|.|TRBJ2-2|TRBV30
CAWSDRPGELFF
TGTGCCTGGAGTGATAGGCCCGGGGAGCTGTTTTTT
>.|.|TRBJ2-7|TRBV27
CASTSYIRAPVYEQYF
TGTGCCAGCACTTCGTACATTAGGGCCCCCGTCTACGAGCAGTACTTC
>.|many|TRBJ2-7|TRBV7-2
CASSLGGSREQYF
TGTGCCAGCAGCTTAGGGGGTAGCAGGGAGCAGTACTTC
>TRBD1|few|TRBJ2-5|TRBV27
CASSLTGAETQYF
TGTGCCAGCAGCCTAACAGGGGCCGAGACCCAGTACTTC
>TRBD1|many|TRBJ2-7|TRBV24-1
CATSAPGTGGSYEQYF
TGTGCCACCAGTGCCCCCGGGACAGGGGGCTCCTACGAGCAGTACTTC
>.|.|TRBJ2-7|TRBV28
CASSLGDKDYEQYF
TGTGCCAGCAGTTTGGGGGACAAAGACTACGAGCAGTACTTC
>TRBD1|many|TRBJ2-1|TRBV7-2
CASSEGQPLQNEQFF
TGTGCCAGCAGCGAGGGACAGCCGCTGCAAAATGAGCAGTTCTTC
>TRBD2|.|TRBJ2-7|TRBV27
CASMRTSHEQYF
TGTGCCAGCATGAGGACTAGCCACGAGCAGTACTTC
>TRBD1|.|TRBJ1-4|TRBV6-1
CASNQQGAGEKLFF
TGTGCCAGCAACCAACAGGGGGCGGGTGAAAAACTGTTTTTT
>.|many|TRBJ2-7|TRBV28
CASGGGRYEQYF
TGTGCCAGCGGAGGGGGCAGGTACGAGCAGTACTTC
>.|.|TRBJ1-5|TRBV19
CASSMGVDSNQPQHF
TGTGCCAGTAGCATGGGGGTAGATAGCAATCAGCCCCAGCATTTT
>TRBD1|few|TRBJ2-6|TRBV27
CASKQGLGANALTF
TGTGCCAGCAAACAGGGGCTTGGGGCCAACGCCCTGACTTTC
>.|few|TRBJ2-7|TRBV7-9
CASSLLGSRYEQYF
TGTGCCAGCAGCTTACTCGGGAGTAGGTACGAGCAGTACTTC
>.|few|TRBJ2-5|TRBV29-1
CSVVGSEETQYF
TGCAGCGTCGTAGGTAGTGAAGAGACCCAGTACTTC
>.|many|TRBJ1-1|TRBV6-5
CASSYRLGENTEAFF
TGTGCCAGCAGTTATAGGTTAGGAGAGAACACTGAAGCTTTCTTT
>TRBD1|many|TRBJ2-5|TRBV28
CASSSTDRPWETQYF
TGTGCCAGCAGTTCGACGGACAGGCCGTGGGAGACCCAGTACTTC
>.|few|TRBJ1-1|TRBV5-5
CASTRREMNTEAFF
TGTGCCAGTACCCGCAGGGAAATGAACACTGAAGCTTTCTTT
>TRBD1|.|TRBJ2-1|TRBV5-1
CASTRQGDGANEQFF
TGCGCCAGCACCCGACAGGGGGACGGGGCCAATGAGCAGTTTTTC
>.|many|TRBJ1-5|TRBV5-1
CASTAVGDQPQHF
TGCGCCAGCACCGCGGTTGGCGATCAGCCCCAGCATTTT
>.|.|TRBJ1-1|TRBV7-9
CASSLGAEWAEAFF
TGTGCCAGCAGCCTGGGGGCTGAGTGGGCTGAAGCTTTCTTT
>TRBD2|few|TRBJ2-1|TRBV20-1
CSAGTSAYNEQFF
TGCAGTGCTGGGACTAGCGCCTACAATGAGCAGTTCTTC
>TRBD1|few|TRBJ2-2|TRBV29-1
CSVRTGGAGELFF
TGCAGCGTCCGGACAGGGGGGGCCGGGGAGCTGTTTTTT
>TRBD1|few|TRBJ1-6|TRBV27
CASSYRGLNSPLHF
TGTGCCAGCAGTTACAGGGGTTTGAATTCACCCCTCCACTTT
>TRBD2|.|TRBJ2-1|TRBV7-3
CASSLTAGEEQFF
TGTGCCAGCAGCTTAACAGCGGGGGAGGAGCAGTTCTTC
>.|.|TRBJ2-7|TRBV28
CASSLGGGVWIYEQYF
TGTGCCAGCAGTTTGGGGGGGGGCGTTTGGATCTACGAGCAGTACTTC
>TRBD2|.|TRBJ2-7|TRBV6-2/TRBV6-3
CAGRIAGGYEQYF
TGTGCCGGACGGATAGCGGGAGGGTACGAGCAGTACTTC
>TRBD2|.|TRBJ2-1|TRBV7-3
CASSLDSGAYNEQFF
TGTGCCAGCAGCCTCGATAGCGGGGCCTACAATGAGCAGTTCTTC
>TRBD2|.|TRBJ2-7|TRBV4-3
CASSQDRTSVRYEQYF
TGCGCCAGCAGCCAAGACAGGACTAGCGTCCGCTACGAGCAGTACTTC
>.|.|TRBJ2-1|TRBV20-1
CSAPVPLSGIGNEQFF
TGCAGTGCCCCGGTACCCCTTAGCGGAATAGGCAATGAGCAGTTCTTC
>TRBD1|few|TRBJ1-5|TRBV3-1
CASSPSPTGTAKLSNQPQHF
TGTGCCAGCAGCCCCAGCCCAACCGGGACAGCTAAATTAAGCAATCAGCCCCAGCATTTT
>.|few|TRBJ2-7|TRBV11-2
CASSGPRSSYEQYF
TGTGCCAGCAGCGGCCCCAGGAGCTCCTACGAGCAGTACTTC
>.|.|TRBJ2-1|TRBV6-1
CASRTGATTNEQFF
TGTGCCAGCCGAACGGGGGCTACTACCAATGAGCAGTTCTTC
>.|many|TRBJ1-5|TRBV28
CASSLIGLGDQPQHF
TGTGCCAGCAGTTTAATAGGGTTAGGGGACCAGCCCCAGCATTTT
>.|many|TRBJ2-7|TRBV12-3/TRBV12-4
CASSFGPREQYF
TGTGCCAGCAGTTTTGGACCGAGGGAGCAGTACTTC